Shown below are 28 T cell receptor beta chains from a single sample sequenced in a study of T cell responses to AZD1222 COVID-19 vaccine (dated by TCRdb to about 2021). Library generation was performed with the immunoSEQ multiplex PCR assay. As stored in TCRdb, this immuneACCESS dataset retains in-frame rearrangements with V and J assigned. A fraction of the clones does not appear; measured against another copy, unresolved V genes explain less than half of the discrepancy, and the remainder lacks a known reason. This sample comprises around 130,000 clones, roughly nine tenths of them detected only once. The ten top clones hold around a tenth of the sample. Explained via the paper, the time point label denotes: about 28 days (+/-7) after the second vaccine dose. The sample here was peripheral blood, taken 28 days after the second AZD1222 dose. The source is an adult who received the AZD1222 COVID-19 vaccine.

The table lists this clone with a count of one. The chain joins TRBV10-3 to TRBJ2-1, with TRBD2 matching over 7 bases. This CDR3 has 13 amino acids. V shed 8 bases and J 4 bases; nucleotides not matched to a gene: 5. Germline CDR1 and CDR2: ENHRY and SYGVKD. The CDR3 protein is CAIEASGYNEQFF. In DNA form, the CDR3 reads TGTGCCATCGAGGCTAGCGGTTACAATGAGCAGTTCTTC.

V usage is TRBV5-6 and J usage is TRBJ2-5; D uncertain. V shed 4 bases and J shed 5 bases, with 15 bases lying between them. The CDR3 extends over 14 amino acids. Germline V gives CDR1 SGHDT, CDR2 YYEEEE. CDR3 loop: CASSPDGSAETQYF. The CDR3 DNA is TGTGCCAGCAGCCCGGACGGGTCCGCGGAGACCCAGTACTTC.

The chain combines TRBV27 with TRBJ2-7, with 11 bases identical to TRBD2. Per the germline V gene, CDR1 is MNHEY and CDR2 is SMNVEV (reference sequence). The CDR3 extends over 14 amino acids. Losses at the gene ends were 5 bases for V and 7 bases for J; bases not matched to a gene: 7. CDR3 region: CASSLAGGRGEQYF. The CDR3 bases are TGTGCCAGCAGTCTAGCGGGGGGCCGAGGAGAGCAGTACTTC.

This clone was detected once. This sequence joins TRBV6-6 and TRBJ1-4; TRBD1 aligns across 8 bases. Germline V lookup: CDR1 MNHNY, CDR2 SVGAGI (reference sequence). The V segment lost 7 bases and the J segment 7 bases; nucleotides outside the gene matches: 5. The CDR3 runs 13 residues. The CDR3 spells CASNDRGGEKLFF. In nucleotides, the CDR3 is TGTGCCAGCAACGACAGGGGCGGTGAAAAACTGTTTTTT.

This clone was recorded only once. The CDR3 is CASSRPFNAGNNEQFF. In DNA form, the CDR3 reads TGTGCCAGCAGCCGACCTTTTAATGCTGGAAACAATGAGCAGTTCTTC. This chain uses TRBV6-6 with TRBJ2-1; D not certain. Trimming cost V 6 bases and J 5 bases, with 20 bases left between them. Germline CDR1 is MNHNY and CDR2 is SVGAGI (reference sequence). This CDR3 contains 16 residues.

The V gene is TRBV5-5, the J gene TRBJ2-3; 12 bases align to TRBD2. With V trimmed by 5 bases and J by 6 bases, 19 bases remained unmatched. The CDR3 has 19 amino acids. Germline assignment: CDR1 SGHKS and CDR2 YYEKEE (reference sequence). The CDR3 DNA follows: TGTGCCAGCAGAACGTGGACTAGCGGGGCCGAATCGGTTCGGGATACGCAGTATTTT. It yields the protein CASRTWTSGAESVRDTQYF.

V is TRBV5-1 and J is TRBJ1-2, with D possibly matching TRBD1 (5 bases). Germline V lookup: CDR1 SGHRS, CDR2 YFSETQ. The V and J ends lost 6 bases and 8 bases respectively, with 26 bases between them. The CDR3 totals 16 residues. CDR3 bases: TGCGCCAGCACCTCGGGATTTCCCGGGGGGGTCTACGGCTACACCTTC. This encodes CASTSGFPGGVYGYTF.

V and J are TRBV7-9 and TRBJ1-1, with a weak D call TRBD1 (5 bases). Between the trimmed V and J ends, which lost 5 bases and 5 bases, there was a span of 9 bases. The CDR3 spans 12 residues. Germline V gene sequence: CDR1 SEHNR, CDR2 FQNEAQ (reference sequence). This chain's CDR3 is CASSVGVTEAFF. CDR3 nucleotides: TGTGCCAGCAGCGTAGGGGTGACTGAAGCTTTCTTT.

This chain's CDR3 is CASRREVNQPQHF. In DNA form, the CDR3 reads TGTGCCAGCAGACGAGAGGTCAATCAGCCCCAGCATTTT. The chain recombines TRBV12-3 or TRBV12-4 with TRBJ1-5; no definite D call. The CDR3 length is 13 residues. The V end lost 6 bases, the J end lost 3 bases, and 9 bases lay between the germline ends.

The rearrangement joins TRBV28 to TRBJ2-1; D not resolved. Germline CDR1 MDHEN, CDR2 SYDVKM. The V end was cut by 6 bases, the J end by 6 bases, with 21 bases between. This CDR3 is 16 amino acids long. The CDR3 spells CASSPSQSDDVNEQFF. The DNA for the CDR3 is TGTGCCAGCAGCCCTTCACAATCGGACGACGTCAATGAGCAGTTCTTC.

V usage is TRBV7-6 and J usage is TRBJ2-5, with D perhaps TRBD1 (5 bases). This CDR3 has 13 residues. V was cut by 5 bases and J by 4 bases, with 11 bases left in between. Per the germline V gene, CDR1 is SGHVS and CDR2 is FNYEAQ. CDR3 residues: CASSAVGRETQYF. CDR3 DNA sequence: TGTGCCAGCAGCGCAGTGGGGCGAGAGACCCAGTACTTC.

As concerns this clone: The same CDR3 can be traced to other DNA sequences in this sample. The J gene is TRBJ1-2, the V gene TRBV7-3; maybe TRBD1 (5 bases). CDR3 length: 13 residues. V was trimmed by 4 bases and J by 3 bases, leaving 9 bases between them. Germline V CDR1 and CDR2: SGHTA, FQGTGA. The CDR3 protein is CASSSQGDYGYTF. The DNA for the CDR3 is TGTGCCAGCAGCTCCCAAGGGGACTATGGCTACACCTTC.

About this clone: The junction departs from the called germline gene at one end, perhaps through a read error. The DNA for the CDR3 is TGTGCTAGCAGCTTCCCTTCGACACGTATGAACACTGAAGCTTTCTTT. This translates into CASSFPSTRMNTEAFF. The chain links TRBV7-7 to TRBJ1-1; D is undetermined. This CDR3 has 16 amino acids. Germline assignment: CDR1 SSHAT and CDR2 FNYEAQ (reference sequence).

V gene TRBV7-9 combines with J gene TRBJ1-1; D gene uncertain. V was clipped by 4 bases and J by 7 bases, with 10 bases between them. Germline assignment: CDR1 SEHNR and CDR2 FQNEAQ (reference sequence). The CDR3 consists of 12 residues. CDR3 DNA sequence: TGTGCCAGCAGCTCAGACATATATGAAGCTTTCTTT. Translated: CASSSDIYEAFF.

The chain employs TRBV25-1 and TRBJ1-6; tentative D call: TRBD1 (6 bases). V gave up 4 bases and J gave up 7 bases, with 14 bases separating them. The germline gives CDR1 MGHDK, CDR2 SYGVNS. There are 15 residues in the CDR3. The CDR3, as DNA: TGTGCCAGCAGTGTTGCGGGGGGCGACAATTCACCCCTCCACTTT. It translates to CASSVAGGDNSPLHF. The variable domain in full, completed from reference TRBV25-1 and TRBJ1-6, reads EADIYQTPRYLVIGTGKKITLECSQTMGHDKMYWYQQDPGMELHLIHYSYGVNSTEKGDLSSESTVSRIRTEHFPLTLESARPSHTSQYLCASSVAGGDNSPLHFGNGTRLTVT.

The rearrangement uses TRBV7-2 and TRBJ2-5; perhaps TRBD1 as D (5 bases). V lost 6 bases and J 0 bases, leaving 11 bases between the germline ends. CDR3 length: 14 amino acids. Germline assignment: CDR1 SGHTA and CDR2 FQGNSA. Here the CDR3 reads CASRFDRYQETQYF. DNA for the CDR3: TGTGCCAGCAGATTCGACAGATACCAAGAGACCCAGTACTTC.

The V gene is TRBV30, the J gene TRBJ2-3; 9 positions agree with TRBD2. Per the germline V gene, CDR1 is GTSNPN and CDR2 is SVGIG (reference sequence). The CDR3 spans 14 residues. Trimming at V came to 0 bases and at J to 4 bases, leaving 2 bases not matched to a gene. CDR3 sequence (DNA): TGTGCCTGGAGTGTAGGCGGGGGGGCAGATACGCAGTATTTT. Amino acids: CAWSVGGGADTQYF.

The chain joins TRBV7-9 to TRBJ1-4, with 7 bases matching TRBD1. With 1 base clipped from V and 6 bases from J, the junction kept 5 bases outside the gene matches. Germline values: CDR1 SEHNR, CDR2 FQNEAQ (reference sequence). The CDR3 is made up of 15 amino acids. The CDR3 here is CASSLVRGEDEKLFF. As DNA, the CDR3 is TGTGCCAGCAGCTTAGTCAGGGGGGAGGATGAAAAACTGTTTTTT.

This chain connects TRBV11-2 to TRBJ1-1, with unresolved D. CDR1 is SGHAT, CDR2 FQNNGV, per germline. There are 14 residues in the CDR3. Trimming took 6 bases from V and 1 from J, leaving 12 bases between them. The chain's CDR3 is CASSKDGSNTEAFF. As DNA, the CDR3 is TGTGCCAGCAGTAAGGACGGCTCGAACACTGAAGCTTTCTTT.

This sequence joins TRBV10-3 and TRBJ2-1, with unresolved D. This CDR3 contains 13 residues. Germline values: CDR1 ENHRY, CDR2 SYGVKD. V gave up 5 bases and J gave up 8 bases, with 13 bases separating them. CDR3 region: CAISPTGPDEQFF. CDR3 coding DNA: TGTGCCATCAGTCCGACCGGACCCGATGAGCAGTTCTTC.

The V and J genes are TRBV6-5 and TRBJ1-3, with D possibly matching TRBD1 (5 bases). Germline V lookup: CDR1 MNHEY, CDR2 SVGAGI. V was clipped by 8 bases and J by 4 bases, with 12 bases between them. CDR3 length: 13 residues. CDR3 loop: CASGDPAGNTIYF. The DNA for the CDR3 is TGTGCCAGCGGGGACCCGGCGGGAAACACCATATATTTT.

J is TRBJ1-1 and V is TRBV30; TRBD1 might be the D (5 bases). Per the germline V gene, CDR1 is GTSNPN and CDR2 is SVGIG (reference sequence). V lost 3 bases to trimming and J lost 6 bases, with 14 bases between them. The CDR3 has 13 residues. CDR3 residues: CAWSQQEGAEAFF. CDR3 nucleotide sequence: TGTGCCTGGAGCCAACAGGAGGGCGCTGAAGCTTTCTTT.

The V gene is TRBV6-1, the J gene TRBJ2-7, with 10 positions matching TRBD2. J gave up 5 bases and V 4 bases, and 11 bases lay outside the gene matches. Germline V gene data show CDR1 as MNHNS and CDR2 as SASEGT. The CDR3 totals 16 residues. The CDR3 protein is CASSAPLAGMIDEQYF. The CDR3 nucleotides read TGTGCCAGCAGTGCCCCACTAGCGGGAATGATCGACGAGCAGTACTTC.

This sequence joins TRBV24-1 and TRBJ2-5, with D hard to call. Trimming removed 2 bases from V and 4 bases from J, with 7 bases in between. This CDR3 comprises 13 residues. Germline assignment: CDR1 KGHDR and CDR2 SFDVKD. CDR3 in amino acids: CATSDWQGETQYF. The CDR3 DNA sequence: TGTGCCACCAGTGATTGGCAAGGAGAGACCCAGTACTTC.

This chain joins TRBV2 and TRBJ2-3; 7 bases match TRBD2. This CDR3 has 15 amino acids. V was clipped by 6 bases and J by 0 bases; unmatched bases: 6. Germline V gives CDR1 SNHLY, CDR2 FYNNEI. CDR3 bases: TGTGCCAGCAGAGGCGGGGGACTCAGCACAGATACGCAGTATTTT. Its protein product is CASRGGGLSTDTQYF.

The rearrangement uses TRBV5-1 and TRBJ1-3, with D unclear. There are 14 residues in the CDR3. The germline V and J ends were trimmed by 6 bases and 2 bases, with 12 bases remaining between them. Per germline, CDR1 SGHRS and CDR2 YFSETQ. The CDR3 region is CASNTGDTGNTIYF. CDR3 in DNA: TGCGCCAGCAATACGGGTGACACTGGAAACACCATATATTTT.

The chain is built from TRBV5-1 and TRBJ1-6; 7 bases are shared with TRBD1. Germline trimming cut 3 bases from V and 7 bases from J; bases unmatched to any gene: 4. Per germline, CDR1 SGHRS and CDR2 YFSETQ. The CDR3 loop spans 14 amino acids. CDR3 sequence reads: CASSSGGANSPLHF. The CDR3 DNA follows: TGCGCCAGCAGCTCAGGGGGTGCGAATTCACCCCTCCACTTT. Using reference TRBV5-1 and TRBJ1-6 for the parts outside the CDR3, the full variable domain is KAGVTQTPRYLIKTRGQQVTLSCSPISGHRSVSWYQQTPGQGLQFLFEYFSETQRNKGNFPGRFSGRQFSNSRSEMNVSTLELGDSALYLCASSSGGANSPLHFGNGTRLTVT.

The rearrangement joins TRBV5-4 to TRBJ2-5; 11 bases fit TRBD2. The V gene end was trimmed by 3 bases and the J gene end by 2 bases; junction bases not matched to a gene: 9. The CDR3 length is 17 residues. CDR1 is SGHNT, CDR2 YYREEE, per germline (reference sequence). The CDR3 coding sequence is TGTGCCAGCAGCTCGGTCACTAGCGGGAGAAGGCAAGAGACCCAGTACTTC. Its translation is CASSSVTSGRRQETQYF.